Described below is a single T cell receptor beta chain sequence and its context. Its antigen is not identified. The protocol was immunoSEQ multiplex PCR, while the TCRdb copy is restricted to in-frame clones and leaves out a portion. The sample has about 71,000 clones, 75% to 90% seen once. This entry is derived from a study of vaccination effects on CD4 cells after COVID-19. Notes on the study in general: Just 1 of 255 vaccine-induced clones in healthy recipients was cross-reactive.

Prior to sequencing, the ViraFEST assay stimulated PBMC with viral peptide pools, which expanded the antigen-specific CD4+ T cells. Around day 10 of culture, CD4+ T cells were separated out. None of these healthy vaccinees had been infected with SARS-CoV-2 before vaccination. With approximately 9.2 ug/ml peptides and around 9.6 IU/ml IL-2, over 1.5 million PBMC per well were cultured. A half-volume exchange with IL-2 medium occurred on days 3 and 7. Germline V lookup: CDR1 SGHTA, CDR2 FQGNSA. The CDR3 loop spans 15 amino acids. V shed 3 bases and J shed 5 bases, with 14 bases lying between them. This sequence originates from a human donor who received a COVID-19 vaccine. The chain is built from TRBV7-2 and TRBJ1-5, with TRBD1 as a possible D gene (6 bases). The specimen was CD4+ T cells from PBMCs cultured with SARS-CoV-2 spike peptides, collected before COVID-19 vaccination. The CDR3 nucleotides are TGTGCCAGCAGCTTCCGATCCGGGGGCGATCAGCCCCAGCATTTT. As protein: CASSFRSGGDQPQHF.